These 31 T cell receptor beta chains originate from one sample sequenced in a study of T cells in localized non-small cell lung cancer. Some clones are missing from TCRdb's copy, which holds only in-frame ones; the method was immunoSEQ multiplex PCR. The sample includes around 140,000 clones, about 89% of them seen just once. Sequenced here: peripheral blood, sampled before any cancer treatment. Receptors were obtained from a female donor older than 55 with stage I lung adenocarcinoma.

This clone has a handful of counts. The chain combines TRBV5-4 with TRBJ1-5; D not certain. CDR1 is SGHNT, CDR2 YYREEE, per germline (reference sequence). The V end lost 1 base, the J end lost 5 bases, and 7 bases lay between the germline ends. The CDR3 sequence is 13 residues long. For the CDR3, the DNA is TGTGCCAGCAGCTTGCTCGGGGATCAGCCCCAGCATTTT. This translates into CASSLLGDQPQHF.

The chain combines TRBV4-1 with TRBJ1-1, with D unclear. Per germline, CDR1 MGHRA and CDR2 YSYEKL. The CDR3 extends over 13 amino acids. V was pared by 0 bases and J by 5 bases, with 7 bases between. CDR3 DNA: TGCGCCAGCAGCCAAGACGGTTGGACTGAAGCTTTCTTT. Protein: CASSQDGWTEAFF.

The V call is TRBV18, the J call TRBJ2-1; no definite D call. V lost 1 base, J lost 7 bases, and 11 bases lay in between. CDR1 and CDR2 (germline): KGHSH, LQKENI. CDR3 size: 14 residues. The CDR3 DNA is TGTGCCAGCTCACCACTTCGTTCCACGAATGAGCAGTTCTTC. Translating it yields CASSPLRSTNEQFF.

The chain has TRBV5-5 and TRBJ1-2; 8 bases are a match to TRBD1. CDR1 SGHKS and CDR2 YYEKEE come from the germline V gene (reference sequence). CDR3 length: 17 amino acids. V dropped 2 bases and J dropped 7; count of bases not matched to a gene: 16. DNA for the CDR3: TGTGCCAGCAGCTTCTCTCCGGGGACCAGGGGGCGCGGTGGCTACACCTTC. Protein sequence: CASSFSPGTRGRGGYTF.

The CDR3 spells CASSPEFYNEQFF. The CDR3 DNA sequence: TGTGCCAGCAGCCCGGAGTTTTACAATGAGCAGTTCTTC. This chain connects TRBV7-3 to TRBJ2-1; D not certain. Trimming pared 5 bases from V and 4 bases from J, leaving 9 bases between. The CDR3 contains 13 residues. The germline V gene encodes CDR1 SGHTA and CDR2 FQGTGA.

This clone was seen just once. V gene TRBV6-5 combines with J gene TRBJ1-1; D is unresolved. The germline V gene has CDR1 MNHEY and CDR2 SVGAGI. CDR3 length equals 12 residues. V was shortened by 4 bases and J by 2 bases, with 5 bases between the two germline ends. CDR3 protein: CASSFGNTEAFF. CDR3 in DNA: TGTGCCAGCAGTTTTGGAAACACTGAAGCTTTCTTT.

The chain links TRBV6-5 to TRBJ1-1, with 8 bases lining up with TRBD1. This CDR3 region has 15 residues. Trimming removed 6 bases from V and 1 base from J; junction bases left unmatched: 7. Per the germline V gene, CDR1 is MNHEY and CDR2 is SVGAGI. CDR3 in amino acids: CASRVDRGGNTEAFF. The CDR3 DNA reads TGTGCCAGCAGAGTCGACAGGGGAGGGAACACTGAAGCTTTCTTT.

The chain links TRBV20-1 to TRBJ1-4; weak D call: TRBD1 (5 bases). V was trimmed by 6 bases and J by 12 bases, leaving 11 bases between them. Germline values: CDR1 DFQATT, CDR2 SNEGSKA (reference sequence). This CDR3 region has 10 residues. The chain's CDR3 is CSAWDGELFF. CDR3 nucleotides: TGCAGTGCCTGGGACGGCGAACTGTTTTTT.

The rearrangement links TRBV19 to TRBJ1-5, with no clear D. CDR3 length: 13 amino acids. Germline CDR1 is LNHDA and CDR2 is SQIVND (reference sequence). Trimming cost V 7 bases and J 4 bases, with 11 bases left between them. The CDR3 here is CASKVGLNQPQHF. The DNA for the CDR3 is TGTGCCAGTAAGGTGGGATTAAATCAGCCCCAGCATTTT.

The chain couples TRBV7-3 to TRBJ2-3, with 8 nucleotides matching TRBD2. The CDR3 runs 17 residues. Germline V gene sequence: CDR1 SGHTA, CDR2 FQGTGA. Trimming removed 4 bases from V and 2 bases from J; junction bases left unmatched: 11. The CDR3 coding sequence is TGTGCCAGCAGCTCCCCCCCCGGGACTAGTATCACAGATACGCAGTATTTT. Its translation is CASSSPPGTSITDTQYF.

The genes are TRBV5-4 and TRBJ2-6, with unresolved D. The CDR3 is 18 amino acids. The germline gives CDR1 SGHNT, CDR2 YYREEE (reference sequence). Trimming stripped 0 bases from V and 0 bases from J, with 13 bases between. The CDR3 protein is CASSLEFAAVSGANVLTF. CDR3 sequence (DNA): TGTGCCAGCAGCTTGGAGTTTGCGGCAGTCTCTGGGGCCAACGTCCTGACTTTC.

The chain carries TRBV30 and TRBJ1-3; no definite D call. CDR1 is GTSNPN and CDR2 is SVGIG in the germline V gene (reference sequence). CDR3 length equals 15 residues. Trimming took off 2 bases at V and 0 bases at J, with 11 bases between the two ends. CDR3 sequence: CAWSLSSVSGNTIYF. DNA of the CDR3: TGTGCCTGGAGTTTATCCTCAGTCTCTGGAAACACCATATATTTT.

The J gene is TRBJ1-1, the V gene TRBV5-1; D remains unclear. V shed 5 bases and J shed 2 bases, with 13 bases lying between them. Germline V lookup: CDR1 SGHRS, CDR2 YFSETQ. The CDR3 is 14 residues long. The CDR3 loop reads CASRIGEFNTEAFF. The DNA of the CDR3 is TGCGCCAGCAGAATCGGGGAATTCAACACTGAAGCTTTCTTT.

The rearrangement joins TRBV9 to TRBJ2-7, with D perhaps matching TRBD1 (5 bases). Germline CDR1 reads SGDLS; CDR2 reads YYNGEE. The germline V and J ends were trimmed by 2 bases and 2 bases, with 20 bases remaining between them. This CDR3 comprises 17 residues. The DNA of the CDR3 is TGTGCCAGCAGCGTGGGGAAACAGGACGTCCGCCCCTACGAGCAGTACTTC. This encodes CASSVGKQDVRPYEQYF.

This chain links TRBV23-1 with TRBJ1-5, with D tentatively TRBD1 (6 bases). TRBV23-1 belongs to the ORF category, with a function that is uncertain. CDR3 length equals 13 residues. The V end lost 4 bases, the J end lost 4 bases, and 8 bases lay between the germline ends. The CDR3 reads CASSPDRNQPQHF. In DNA form, the CDR3 reads TGCGCCAGCAGTCCGGACAGAAATCAGCCCCAGCATTTT.

The genes are TRBV18 and TRBJ2-7; D ambiguous. The CDR3 spans 14 residues. The germline V gene has CDR1 KGHSH and CDR2 LQKENI. V lost 2 bases and J lost 6, with 14 bases in between. The CDR3 region is CASSPVAVGAEQYF. CDR3 DNA: TGTGCCAGCTCACCAGTGGCAGTAGGAGCCGAGCAGTACTTC.

The V and J genes are TRBV7-9 and TRBJ2-7, with 7 bases identical to TRBD1. The length of the CDR3 is 15 residues. Germline loops: CDR1 SEHNR, CDR2 FQNEAQ (reference sequence). The V and J ends lost 2 bases and 0 bases, in that order; junction bases with no gene match: 4. CDR3 residues: CASSLKGTVSYEQYF. For the CDR3, the DNA is TGTGCCAGCAGCTTAAAGGGGACAGTCTCCTACGAGCAGTACTTC.

This clone was detected only a few times. The chain joins TRBV30 to TRBJ1-3, with unresolved D. Germline V lookup: CDR1 GTSNPN, CDR2 SVGIG (reference sequence). V dropped 1 base and J dropped 4 bases, with 14 bases sitting between them. The CDR3 is 15 residues long. DNA of the CDR3: TGTGCCTGGAGTGCGGGGAAGGGTCGGGGAAACACCATATATTTT. The encoded protein is CAWSAGKGRGNTIYF.

This rearrangement joins TRBV16 to TRBJ2-7, with a tentative D call TRBD1 (6 bases). V was cut by 0 bases and J by 2 bases, with 8 bases left in between. The length of the CDR3 is 14 residues. CDR1 and CDR2 (germline): KGHSY, FQNENV. The CDR3 nucleotides are TGTGCCAGCAGCCAATCGACAGGTACCTACGAGCAGTACTTC. The encoded protein is CASSQSTGTYEQYF.

This clone turned up a few times. The V and J genes are TRBV28 and TRBJ2-1; D ambiguous. Trimming cost V 5 bases and J 4 bases, with 3 bases left between them. Germline CDR1 MDHEN, CDR2 SYDVKM. CDR3 length equals 11 residues. DNA of the CDR3: TGTGCCAGCAGTCGATACAATGAGCAGTTCTTC. It translates to CASSRYNEQFF.

The chain has TRBV7-8 and TRBJ1-5; D not resolved. V lost 2 bases and J 7 bases, leaving 12 bases between the germline ends. This CDR3 spans 14 amino acids. Germline lookup yields CDR1 SGHVS and CDR2 FQNEAQ. CDR3 loop: CASSLLGKWQPQHF. As DNA, the CDR3 is TGTGCCAGCAGCTTATTAGGGAAGTGGCAGCCCCAGCATTTT.

The chain recombines TRBV4-1 with TRBJ1-2, with TRBD1 matching over 11 bases. J was trimmed by 7 bases and V by 1 base; bases with no gene match: 5. Germline assignment: CDR1 MGHRA and CDR2 YSYEKL. This CDR3 spans 15 amino acids. CDR3 amino acids: CASSQVGQGARGYTF. For the CDR3, the DNA is TGCGCCAGCAGCCAAGTAGGACAGGGGGCGCGTGGCTACACCTTC.

The chain recombines TRBV5-1 with TRBJ1-2; weak D call: TRBD1 (5 bases). The CDR3 has 15 amino acids. Germline-derived CDR1 and CDR2 are SGHRS and YFSETQ. Trimming stripped 3 bases from V and 6 bases from J, with 18 bases between. The CDR3 sequence: CASSYRTGRWDGYTF. The CDR3 DNA is TGCGCCAGCAGCTACAGGACGGGACGATGGGATGGCTACACCTTC.

The chain is built from TRBV10-1 and TRBJ2-6; D not resolved. Deletions cut 5 bases from V and 4 bases from J, with 6 bases between. Germline V gene lookup returns CDR1 WNHNN and CDR2 SYGVQD (reference sequence). This CDR3 has 13 residues. The CDR3 is CASSSAGANVLTF. For the CDR3, the DNA is TGCGCCAGCAGTTCGGCCGGGGCCAACGTCCTGACTTTC.

The V gene is TRBV18, the J gene TRBJ2-1, with D possibly being TRBD2 (6 bases). This CDR3 region has 15 residues. Germline assignment: CDR1 KGHSH and CDR2 LQKENI. Trimming took 3 bases from V and 1 from J, leaving 10 bases between them. The CDR3 region has the DNA TGTGCCAGCTCACCTCTAGCGTTATCCTACAATGAGCAGTTCTTC. Its translation: CASSPLALSYNEQFF. Combining the CDR3 with reference TRBV18 and TRBJ2-1 gives the whole variable domain NAGVMQNPRHLVRRRGQEARLRCSPMKGHSHVYWYRQLPEEGLKFMVYLQKENIIDESGMPKERFSAEFPKEGPSILRIQQVVRGDSAAYFCASSPLALSYNEQFFGPGTRLTVL.

The chain has TRBV5-1 and TRBJ2-7, with 8 bases fitting TRBD1. The CDR3 has 14 amino acids. Trimming at V came to 3 bases and at J to 6 bases, leaving 8 bases not matched to a gene. The germline V gene has CDR1 SGHRS and CDR2 YFSETQ. CDR3 amino acids: CASSSQGEVSEQYF. DNA of the CDR3: TGCGCCAGCAGCTCACAGGGGGAGGTGAGCGAGCAGTACTTC.

This rearrangement joins TRBV5-4 to TRBJ2-3, with TRBD1 matching 9 bases. V shed 0 bases, J shed 5 bases, and the junction held 4 bases outside the gene matches. CDR1 is SGHNT and CDR2 is YYREEE in the germline V gene (reference sequence). The CDR3 length is 15 residues. CDR3 nucleotides: TGTGCCAGCAGCTTGGGCAACAGGGGGCGAGATACGCAGTATTTT. Protein product: CASSLGNRGRDTQYF.

The gene calls are TRBV7-2 and TRBJ2-2; the D is unclear. V lost 0 bases, J lost 8 bases, and 13 bases lay in between. Germline assignment: CDR1 SGHTA and CDR2 FQGNSA. The CDR3 consists of 15 residues. CDR3: CASSLASQLRGELFF. CDR3 coding DNA: TGTGCCAGCAGCTTAGCCTCCCAGCTTCGGGGGGAGCTGTTTTTT.

The rearrangement joins TRBV29-1 to TRBJ2-3; 10 bases align to TRBD2. The CDR3 length is 14 residues. Germline V gene sequence: CDR1 SQVTM, CDR2 ANQGSEA. After removal of 7 bases from V and 0 bases from J, the junction contained 4 bases not matched to a gene. The CDR3 sequence is CSGATSGSTDTQYF. The CDR3 region has the DNA TGCAGCGGGGCGACTAGCGGGAGCACAGATACGCAGTATTTT.

J is TRBJ1-3 and V is TRBV6-5; D gene unclear. The CDR3 has 15 amino acids. V gave up 0 bases and J gave up 0 bases, with 6 bases separating them. Germline V lookup: CDR1 MNHEY, CDR2 SVGAGI. Written as DNA, the CDR3 is TGTGCCAGCAGTTACTCGATGGTCTCTGGAAACACCATATATTTT. It codes for CASSYSMVSGNTIYF.

The chain employs TRBV11-2 and TRBJ2-7, with D possibly being TRBD2 (6 bases). The ends were cut back, 2 bases at V and 2 bases at J, with 13 bases in the middle. From germline, CDR1 is SGHAT and CDR2 FQNNGV. The CDR3 contains 15 residues. The CDR3 here is CASSLPGVLPYEQYF. CDR3 coding DNA: TGTGCCAGCAGCTTACCGGGAGTACTGCCCTACGAGCAGTACTTC.